The 22 T cell receptor beta chains below all came from one sample that was sequenced in a study of blood T cell repertoires in COVID-19. Some clones are missing from TCRdb's copy, which holds only in-frame ones; the method was immunoSEQ multiplex PCR. The repertoire holds 300,000 or so clones, with 87% as singletons. Material: PBMCs or T cells enriched from blood (not recorded which). These receptors all stem from a woman in her twenties or thirties who had recovered from COVID-19.

The rearrangement links TRBV11-2 to TRBJ2-3, with a tentative D call TRBD2 (6 bases). The V end lost 5 bases, the J end lost 2 bases, and 8 bases lay between the germline ends. The CDR3 extends over 13 amino acids. Germline V lookup: CDR1 SGHAT, CDR2 FQNNGV. The CDR3, as DNA: TGTGCCAGCAGCCCGGGGGACACAGATACGCAGTATTTT. Protein sequence: CASSPGDTDTQYF.

The chain combines TRBV4-3 with TRBJ2-1; D not resolved. Germline V lookup: CDR1 LGHNA, CDR2 YSLEER. CDR3 size: 14 residues. Trimming took 0 bases from V and 6 from J, leaving 9 bases between them. For the CDR3, the DNA is TGCGCCAGCAGCCAAGACCCCGGGTCCAATGAGCAGTTCTTC. Protein: CASSQDPGSNEQFF.

V is TRBV30 and J is TRBJ1-5, with D maybe TRBD1 (5 bases). The CDR3 runs to 15 residues. Per the germline V gene, CDR1 is GTSNPN and CDR2 is SVGIG (reference sequence). Trimming removed 0 bases from V and 0 bases from J, with 9 bases in between. The chain's CDR3 is CAWSVRGYSNQPQHF. As DNA, the CDR3 is TGTGCCTGGAGTGTACGGGGGTATAGCAATCAGCCCCAGCATTTT.

J is TRBJ1-1 and V is TRBV5-1; D call uncertain. From germline, CDR1 is SGHRS and CDR2 YFSETQ. Trimming pared 5 bases from V and 1 base from J, leaving 21 bases between. CDR3 length: 17 residues. As DNA, the CDR3 is TGCGCCAGCAGTCCTAGGTTAGCGGAGAGCTGGAACACTGAAGCTTTCTTT. It is translated as CASSPRLAESWNTEAFF. The full variable domain, rest sourced from reference TRBV5-1 and TRBJ1-1, is KAGVTQTPRYLIKTRGQQVTLSCSPISGHRSVSWYQQTPGQGLQFLFEYFSETQRNKGNFPGRFSGRQFSNSRSEMNVSTLELGDSALYLCASSPRLAESWNTEAFFGQGTRLTVV.

The J gene is TRBJ2-7, the V gene TRBV19, with D possibly TRBD1 on 5 matching bases. The CDR3 covers 13 residues. The V gene lost 4 bases and the J gene lost 6 bases, with 13 bases spanning the gap. CDR1 and CDR2 (germline): LNHDA, SQIVND (reference sequence). CDR3 amino acids: CASSTQQGREQYF. The CDR3, as DNA: TGTGCCAGTAGTACCCAGCAGGGTCGCGAGCAGTACTTC.

The rearrangement uses TRBV5-1 and TRBJ2-7; tentative D call: TRBD1 (6 bases). The germline gives CDR1 SGHRS, CDR2 YFSETQ. V was trimmed by 2 bases and J by 6 bases, leaving 12 bases between them. The CDR3 has 13 amino acids. CDR3 coding DNA: TGCGCCAGCAGCTTAGGCAGGGGATCCGAGCAGTACTTC. Translating gives CASSLGRGSEQYF.

The J gene is TRBJ1-4, the V gene TRBV29-1; possibly TRBD1 for D (6 bases). V was cut by 0 bases and J by 5 bases, with 13 bases left in between. The CDR3 has 15 residues. Germline V gene lookup returns CDR1 SQVTM and CDR2 ANQGSEA. The CDR3 DNA sequence: TGCAGCGTTGAAGATCATGGGGGGGCCAATGAAAAACTGTTTTTT. Translating gives CSVEDHGGANEKLFF.

This chain connects TRBV9 to TRBJ2-2; 7 bases match TRBD1. The junction had 3 bases not matched to a gene; V was cut back by 4 bases and J by 6 bases. In germline, CDR1 is SGDLS, CDR2 YYNGEE. The length of the CDR3 is 13 residues. CDR3 sequence: CASSIGQAGELFF. The CDR3, as DNA: TGTGCCAGCAGCATCGGACAGGCCGGGGAGCTGTTTTTT.

The V and J genes are TRBV3-1 (or the pseudogene TRBV3-2) and TRBJ1-5; unclear D gene. The CDR3 has 13 amino acids. Germline loops: CDR1 LGHDT, CDR2 YNNKEL (reference sequence). The germline V and J ends were trimmed by 1 base and 5 bases, with 6 bases remaining between them. The CDR3 nucleotides read TGTGCCAGCAGCCAAGGGCCCGATCAGCCCCAGCATTTT. It is translated as CASSQGPDQPQHF.

V is TRBV6-5 and J is TRBJ1-2, with 7 bases lining up with TRBD1. Germline V gene sequence: CDR1 MNHEY, CDR2 SVGAGI. The ends lost 6 bases at V and 12 bases at J; junction bases unmatched: 16. The CDR3 totals 14 residues. The CDR3 region is CASSQGSPGGRNTF. The CDR3 DNA follows: TGTGCCAGCAGCCAAGGATCTCCAGGGGGGCGGAACACCTTC.

Only a few counts were recorded for this clone. The rearrangement links TRBV3-1 (or the pseudogene TRBV3-2) to TRBJ1-2; 11 positions match TRBD1. Germline lookup yields CDR1 LGHDT and CDR2 YNNKEL (reference sequence). This CDR3 is 17 amino acids long. J was trimmed by 5 bases and V by 3 bases; bases with no gene match: 11. The CDR3 region is CASSQRRTGGVMYGYTF. CDR3 sequence (DNA): TGTGCCAGCAGCCAGAGAAGGACAGGGGGCGTGATGTATGGCTACACCTTC.

The chain uses TRBV7-3 and TRBJ2-7; a possible D gene is TRBD1 (5 bases). The CDR3 covers 13 residues. Trimming shortened V by 5 bases and J by 6 bases, and 14 bases separated the two germline ends. From germline, CDR1 is SGHTA and CDR2 FQGTGA. CDR3 DNA sequence: TGTGCCAGCAGCCCGGGCCAGGGAACCGAGCAGTACTTC. Protein product: CASSPGQGTEQYF.

The chain employs TRBV11-1 and TRBJ2-3; TRBD2 is a possible D gene (5 bases). V dropped 1 base and J dropped 4 bases, with 12 bases sitting between them. The CDR3 consists of 15 residues. The germline CDR1 and CDR2 sequences are SGHAT and FQDESV (reference sequence). The CDR3 coding sequence is TGTGCCAGCAGCTTAGGGGCTAGCCCCCCAGATACGCAGTATTTT. Its translation is CASSLGASPPDTQYF.

The V gene is TRBV3-1 (or the pseudogene TRBV3-2), the J gene TRBJ1-4; D uncertain. Looked up from germline, CDR1 is LGHDT and CDR2 is YNNKEL (reference sequence). This CDR3 has 15 residues. V lost 5 bases and J lost 3, with 13 bases in between. The CDR3 loop is CASSAPGKANEKLFF. CDR3 nucleotide sequence: TGTGCCAGCAGCGCCCCGGGGAAGGCTAATGAAAAACTGTTTTTT.

V gene TRBV10-3 combines with J gene TRBJ2-7; 7 bases map to TRBD1. Per germline, CDR1 ENHRY and CDR2 SYGVKD. CDR3 length: 16 residues. With 2 bases clipped from V and 2 bases from J, the junction kept 9 bases outside the gene matches. CDR3 region: CAISEKPGQVTYEQYF. The CDR3 DNA follows: TGTGCCATCAGTGAGAAACCCGGACAGGTCACCTACGAGCAGTACTTC.

This clone was detected only a few times. The gene calls are TRBV6-2 or TRBV6-3 and TRBJ1-5, with TRBD1 matching 8 bases. V dropped 2 bases and J dropped 6; count of bases not matched to a gene: 3. The CDR3 has 14 amino acids. The germline V gene has CDR1 MNHEY and CDR2 SVGEGT. The CDR3: CASSYGGTGQPQHF. CDR3 nucleotide sequence: TGTGCCAGCAGTTACGGGGGGACAGGTCAGCCCCAGCATTTT.

The genes are TRBV5-5 and TRBJ2-7; 7 nucleotides agree with TRBD1. This CDR3 has 13 amino acids. V trimming: 3 bases; J trimming: 0 bases; junction bases outside the gene matches: 0. Germline V gene lookup returns CDR1 SGHKS and CDR2 YYEKEE (reference sequence). CDR3 sequence (DNA): TGTGCCAGCAGCTGGACAGGCTCCTACGAGCAGTACTTC. It specifies CASSWTGSYEQYF.

The sample holds a few counts of this clone. The V call is TRBV7-9, the J call TRBJ1-2; a weak D match, TRBD1 (5 bases). This CDR3 is 18 amino acids long. The V and J ends lost 2 bases and 3 bases respectively, with 22 bases between them. The V gene's germline CDR1 is SEHNR and CDR2 FQNEAQ (reference sequence). As DNA, the CDR3 is TGTGCCAGCAGCTTATCGGTTCGGTCTGGCAGGGTAGACTATGGCTACACCTTC. As protein: CASSLSVRSGRVDYGYTF.

This CDR3 reads CASSVAASGELFF. The CDR3 coding sequence is TGTGCCAGCAGCGTAGCTGCGTCCGGGGAGCTGTTTTTT. The J gene is TRBJ2-2, the V gene TRBV9; D is uncertain. The germline gives CDR1 SGDLS, CDR2 YYNGEE. The length of the CDR3 is 13 residues. Trimming pared 0 bases from V and 6 bases from J, leaving 6 bases between.

This sequence joins TRBV6-5 and TRBJ1-2; 7 bases are a match to TRBD1. V was pared by 7 bases and J by 8 bases, with 16 bases of the junction left unmatched. Germline CDR1 is MNHEY and CDR2 is SVGAGI. The CDR3 length is 15 residues. The CDR3 nucleotides read TGTGCCAGCATCGATATAAGAGGGGGCTGGGAAGGCTACACCTTC. Translation gives CASIDIRGGWEGYTF.

This sequence joins TRBV7-9 and TRBJ1-2; tentatively, D is TRBD1 (6 bases). V shed 5 bases and J shed 0 bases, with 16 bases lying between them. This CDR3 comprises 16 residues. CDR1 SEHNR and CDR2 FQNEAQ come from the germline V gene (reference sequence). DNA for the CDR3: TGTGCCAGCAGCGTACACGGGGGGCAAGCTAACTATGGCTACACCTTC. It yields the protein CASSVHGGQANYGYTF. Drawing the rest from reference TRBV7-9 and TRBJ1-2, the complete variable domain is DTGVSQNPRHKITKRGQNVTFRCDPISEHNRLYWYRQTLGQGPEFLTYFQNEAQLEKSRLLSDRFSAERPKGSFSTLEIQRTEQGDSAMYLCASSVHGGQANYGYTFGSGTRLTVV.

J is TRBJ1-2 and V is TRBV2, with a possible D match to TRBD1 (6 bases). CDR3 length equals 15 residues. V was pared by 4 bases and J by 2 bases, with 14 bases between. Germline values: CDR1 SNHLY, CDR2 FYNNEI. The CDR3 is CASSGGRGLNYGYTF. The DNA for the CDR3 is TGTGCCAGCAGTGGGGGCAGGGGATTAAACTATGGCTACACCTTC.